Ten or more counts support the clone carrying this T cell receptor (beta chain). All patients were treatment-naive before thyroid surgery. Under the authors' procedure: A papillary thyroid cancer distant-metastasis classifier was built from CDR3 differences across clinicopathological groups. MiXCR was used by TCRdb to re-call the PCR reads. For this entry, the V and J calls and clone size follow TCRdb and not the study's own pipeline. The table records tens of thousands of clones, around 20% of them present only once. This entry is derived from a study of metastatic and nonmetastatic thyroid tumors. Looking at the study overall: Across peripheral blood and tumor or nodule tissue samples taken from malignant and benign thyroid patients, the repertoires were compared with one another.

CDR3 length: 14 residues. V lost 6 bases to trimming and J lost 0 bases; unmatched junction nucleotides: 5. CDR1 and CDR2 (germline): SQVTM, ANQGSEA. This clonotype was obtained from a female donor with papillary thyroid cancer or a benign thyroid nodule (not recorded which). Some clones in this sample may be carry-over from other donors' samples. The V gene is TRBV29-1, the J gene TRBJ1-2; 9 bases are shared with TRBD1. The sample was blood. Here the CDR3 DNA reads TGCAGCGTCCGTTGGACAGGGGCTAACTATGGCTACACCTTC. It yields the protein CSVRWTGANYGYTF.